This TCR beta chain originates from a study of T-cell reconstitution after alpha-beta-depleted transplantation in children. Study-wide results and limits: Expanded graft clones, several hundred of them, were reportedly the source of alpha-beta T cells about two months after transplant. Where some patients showed high TCRbeta diversity at day 60, it came from recipient T cells and thymic progenitors that had survived. By one year post-transplant, T-cell counts and diversity largely arose from T cells that were newly produced.

TCRbeta library preparation incorporated unique molecular identifiers. TCRdb reprocessed the PCR reads with MiXCR, giving one entry per CDR3 protein. The sample consists of approximately 110,000 distinct CDR3 sequences, 23% of them appearing once. As to this clonotype: The antigen is unknown.

The V segment lost 0 bases and the J segment 4 bases; nucleotides outside the gene matches: 4. Looked up from germline, CDR1 is SGHKS and CDR2 is YYEKEE (reference sequence). There are 15 residues in the CDR3. The sample here was PBMCs, mostly from graft donor cells, taken 180 days after TCRalphabeta/CD19-depleted stem cell transplant. The chain employs TRBV5-5 and TRBJ2-4; 7 bases map to TRBD2. This TCR was recovered from a male patient aged 2-15 years who had a stem cell transplant for chronic granulomatous disease, so the T cells may come from the graft donor. The CDR3 loop reads CASSLGLAVKNIQYF. As DNA, the CDR3 is TGTGCCAGCAGCTTGGGGCTAGCGGTAAAAAACATTCAGTACTTC.